Listed below are T cell receptor beta chains from one sample, sequenced in a study of vaccination effects on CD4 cells after COVID-19. Sequencing was performed with immunoSEQ multiplex PCR; in TCRdb, only in-frame clones are kept and a portion is missing. This sample has 35,000 to 55,000 clones; less than 85% occur once, and the top ten carry 3.6%. No antigen has been assigned to these receptors. Sequences were derived from CD4+ T cells from PBMCs cultured without peptide, sampled after COVID-19 vaccination. These receptor sequences come from a human donor who had a prior SARS-CoV-2 infection. Each CDR3 is given with its conserved first and last residue. A D gene is named only where the DNA matches it firmly. Expanded clones are given a class, and other clones once, few, many or no size at all.

TRBD2 TRBJ2-1 - TRBV10-3 CAIQREGRSYNEQFF TGTGCCATCCAGCGGGAGGGCCGATCCTACAATGAGCAGTTCTTC
- TRBJ2-1 few TRBV29-1 CSVEELAGQYEQFF TGCAGCGTTGAAGAACTAGCTGGACAATATGAGCAGTTCTTC
- TRBJ2-5 few TRBV5-1 CASSLGVQETQYF TGCGCCAGCAGCTTGGGGGTCCAAGAGACCCAGTACTTC
- TRBJ2-6 - TRBV2 CASNLGGTEANVLTF TGTGCCAGTAATTTGGGCGGGACGGAGGCCAACGTCCTGACTTTC
- TRBJ1-1 - TRBV6-5 CASRKYNGNTEAFF TGTGCCAGCAGGAAGTATAACGGGAACACTGAAGCTTTCTTT
- TRBJ1-5 - TRBV12-3/TRBV12-4 CASTRDTPQPQHF TGTGCCAGCACCAGGGACACCCCTCAGCCCCAGCATTTT
- TRBJ2-1 - TRBV2 CATSGVGDIEQFF TGTGCCACCTCAGGGGTCGGTGATATTGAGCAGTTCTTC
- TRBJ2-7 - TRBV28 CASTSPGRFYEQYF TGTGCCAGCACGAGTCCGGGGAGGTTCTACGAGCAGTACTTC
TRBD2 TRBJ2-1 - TRBV25-1 CASSEGLAGTGEQFF TGTGCCAGCAGTGAAGGACTAGCGGGAACAGGTGAGCAGTTCTTC
TRBD1 TRBJ2-7 - TRBV5-5 CASSRRQGVYEQYF TGTGCCAGCAGCCGTCGACAGGGAGTGTACGAGCAGTACTTC
- TRBJ2-5 few TRBV5-5 CASNRQTREETQYF TGTGCCAGCAACCGACAGACGAGGGAAGAGACCCAGTACTTC
- TRBJ2-2 - TRBV7-8 CASSYQTNAQTGELFF TGTGCCAGCAGCTATCAGACGAACGCTCAAACCGGGGAGCTGTTTTTT
- TRBJ2-7 - TRBV6-2/TRBV6-3 CASSYLRYEQYF TGTGCCAGCAGTTACCTAAGATACGAGCAGTACTTC
- TRBJ1-3 - TRBV7-2 CASSFGGPFSGNTIYF TGTGCCAGCAGCTTTGGGGGGCCCTTCTCTGGAAACACCATATATTTT
TRBD1 TRBJ1-1 - TRBV5-6 CASSFGWLTGRTEAFF TGTGCCAGCAGCTTCGGATGGTTGACAGGGAGGACTGAAGCTTTCTTT
- TRBJ2-3 - TRBV12-5 CASGLRLEAQYF TGTGCTAGTGGTTTACGTCTAGAGGCGCAGTATTTT
- TRBJ1-4 - TRBV9 CASSVGLVVNEKLFF TGTGCCAGCAGCGTAGGGCTTGTAGTTAATGAAAAACTGTTTTTT
TRBD1 TRBJ2-3 - TRBV5-5 CASSPRWGQGTDTQYF TGTGCCAGCAGCCCACGGTGGGGACAGGGCACAGATACGCAGTATTTT
- TRBJ1-2 - TRBV28 CASSFQVEEGYTF TGTGCCAGCAGTTTCCAAGTGGAAGAGGGCTACACCTTC
TRBD2 TRBJ2-1 - TRBV4-2 CASSQVILAGYNEQFF TGTGCCAGCAGCCAAGTCATACTAGCGGGATACAATGAGCAGTTCTTC
- TRBJ2-7 - TRBV28 CASSFPGAVDEQYF TGTGCCAGCAGTTTTCCAGGGGCGGTCGACGAGCAGTACTTC
TRBD1 TRBJ1-1 - TRBV3-1/TRBV3-2 CASSRTAGTGHTEAFF TGTGCCAGCAGTCGAACCGCCGGGACAGGGCACACTGAAGCTTTCTTT
- TRBJ1-6 - TRBV11-3 CASSLLERNSPLHF TGTGCCAGCAGCTTATTAGAGAGGAATTCACCCCTCCACTTT